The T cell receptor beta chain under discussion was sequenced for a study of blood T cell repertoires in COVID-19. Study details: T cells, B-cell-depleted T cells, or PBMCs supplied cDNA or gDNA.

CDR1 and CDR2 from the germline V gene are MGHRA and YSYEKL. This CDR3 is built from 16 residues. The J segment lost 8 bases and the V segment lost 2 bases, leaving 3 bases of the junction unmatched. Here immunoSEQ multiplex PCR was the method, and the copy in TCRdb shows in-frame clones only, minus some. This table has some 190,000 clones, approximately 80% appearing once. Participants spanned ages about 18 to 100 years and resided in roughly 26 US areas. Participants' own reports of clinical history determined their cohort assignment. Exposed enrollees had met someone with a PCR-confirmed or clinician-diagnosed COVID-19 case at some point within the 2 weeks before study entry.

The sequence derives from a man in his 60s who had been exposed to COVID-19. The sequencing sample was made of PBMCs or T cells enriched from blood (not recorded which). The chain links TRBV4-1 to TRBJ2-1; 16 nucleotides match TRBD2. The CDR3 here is CASSQPGTSGRDEQFF. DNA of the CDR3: TGCGCCAGCAGCCAACCCGGGACTAGCGGGAGGGATGAGCAGTTCTTC.